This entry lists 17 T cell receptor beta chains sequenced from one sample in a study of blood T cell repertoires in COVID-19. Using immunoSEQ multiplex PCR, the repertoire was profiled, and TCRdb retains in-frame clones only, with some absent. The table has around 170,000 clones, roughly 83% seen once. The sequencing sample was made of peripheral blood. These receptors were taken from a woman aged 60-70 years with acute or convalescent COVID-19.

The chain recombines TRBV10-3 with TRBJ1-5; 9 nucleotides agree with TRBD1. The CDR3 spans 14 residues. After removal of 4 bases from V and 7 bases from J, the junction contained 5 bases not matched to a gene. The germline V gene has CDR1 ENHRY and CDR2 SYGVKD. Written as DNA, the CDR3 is TGTGCCATCAGTGCTACAGGGGGCATGCAGCCCCAGCATTTT. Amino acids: CAISATGGMQPQHF.

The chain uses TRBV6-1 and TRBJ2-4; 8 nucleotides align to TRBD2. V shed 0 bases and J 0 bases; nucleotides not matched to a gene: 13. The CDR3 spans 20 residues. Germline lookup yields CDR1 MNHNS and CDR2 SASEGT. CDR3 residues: CASSEAWAERGGLAKNIQYF. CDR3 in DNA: TGTGCCAGCAGTGAAGCTTGGGCGGAACGGGGGGGCCTAGCCAAAAACATTCAGTACTTC.

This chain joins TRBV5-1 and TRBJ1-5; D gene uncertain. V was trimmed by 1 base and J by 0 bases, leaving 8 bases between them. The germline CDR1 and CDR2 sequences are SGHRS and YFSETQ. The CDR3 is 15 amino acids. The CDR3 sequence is CASSLSDYSNQPQHF. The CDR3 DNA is TGCGCCAGCAGCTTGTCGGACTATAGCAATCAGCCCCAGCATTTT.

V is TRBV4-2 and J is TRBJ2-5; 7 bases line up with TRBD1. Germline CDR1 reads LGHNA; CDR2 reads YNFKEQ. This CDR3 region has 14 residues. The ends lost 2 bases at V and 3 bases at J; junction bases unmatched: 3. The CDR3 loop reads CASSQTTGEETQYF. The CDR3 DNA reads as TGTGCCAGCAGCCAAACTACAGGGGAAGAGACCCAGTACTTC.

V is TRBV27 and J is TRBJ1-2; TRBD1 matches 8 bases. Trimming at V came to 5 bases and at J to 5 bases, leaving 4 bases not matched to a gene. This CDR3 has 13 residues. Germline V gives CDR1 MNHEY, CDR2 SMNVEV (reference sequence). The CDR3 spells CASSPRQGYGYTF. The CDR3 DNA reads TGTGCCAGCAGTCCGCGACAGGGGTATGGCTACACCTTC.

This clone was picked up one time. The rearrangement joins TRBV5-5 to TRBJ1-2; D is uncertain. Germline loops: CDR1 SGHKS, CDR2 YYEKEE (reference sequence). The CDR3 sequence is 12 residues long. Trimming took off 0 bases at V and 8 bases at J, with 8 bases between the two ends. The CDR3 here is CASSLGVKGYTF. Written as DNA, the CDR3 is TGTGCCAGCAGCTTGGGAGTTAAGGGCTACACCTTC.

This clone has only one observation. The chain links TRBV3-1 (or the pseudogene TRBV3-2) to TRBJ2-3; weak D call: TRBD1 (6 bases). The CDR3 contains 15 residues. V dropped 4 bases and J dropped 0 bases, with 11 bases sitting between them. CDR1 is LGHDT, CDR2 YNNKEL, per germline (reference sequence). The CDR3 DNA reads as TGTGCCAGCAGCCTCGGGACAAAGAGCACAGATACGCAGTATTTT. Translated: CASSLGTKSTDTQYF.

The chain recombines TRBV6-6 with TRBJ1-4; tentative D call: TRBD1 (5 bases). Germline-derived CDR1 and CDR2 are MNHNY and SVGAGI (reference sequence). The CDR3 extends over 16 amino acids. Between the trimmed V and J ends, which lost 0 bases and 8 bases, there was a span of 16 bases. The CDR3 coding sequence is TGTGCCAGCAGTTACTCGCTATCGCAGGGTGACGAAAAACTGTTTTTT. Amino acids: CASSYSLSQGDEKLFF.

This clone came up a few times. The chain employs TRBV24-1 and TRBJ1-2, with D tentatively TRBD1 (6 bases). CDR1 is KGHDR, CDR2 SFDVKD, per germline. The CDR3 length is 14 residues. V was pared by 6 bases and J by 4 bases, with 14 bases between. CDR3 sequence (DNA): TGTGCCACCAGTTCCAACAGGGACGGCTATGGCTACACCTTC. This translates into CATSSNRDGYGYTF.

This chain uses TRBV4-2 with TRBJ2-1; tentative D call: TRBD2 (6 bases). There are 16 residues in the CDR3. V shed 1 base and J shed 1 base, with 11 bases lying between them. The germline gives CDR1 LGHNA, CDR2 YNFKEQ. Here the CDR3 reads CASSQAGTRSYNEQFF. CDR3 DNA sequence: TGTGCCAGCAGCCAAGCCGGGACTCGATCCTACAATGAGCAGTTCTTC.

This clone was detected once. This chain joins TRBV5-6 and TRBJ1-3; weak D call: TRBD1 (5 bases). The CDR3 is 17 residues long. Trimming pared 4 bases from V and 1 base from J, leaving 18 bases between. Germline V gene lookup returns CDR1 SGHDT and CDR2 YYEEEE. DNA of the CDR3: TGTGCCAGCAGCCCCCGGGGGGGAACGCGTTCTGGAAACACCATATATTTT. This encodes CASSPRGGTRSGNTIYF.

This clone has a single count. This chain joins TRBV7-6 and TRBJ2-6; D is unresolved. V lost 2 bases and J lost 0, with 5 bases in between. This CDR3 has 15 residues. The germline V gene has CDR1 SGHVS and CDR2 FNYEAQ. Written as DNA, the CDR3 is TGTGCCAGCAGCTTATCTCCCTCTGGGGCCAACGTCCTGACTTTC. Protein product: CASSLSPSGANVLTF.

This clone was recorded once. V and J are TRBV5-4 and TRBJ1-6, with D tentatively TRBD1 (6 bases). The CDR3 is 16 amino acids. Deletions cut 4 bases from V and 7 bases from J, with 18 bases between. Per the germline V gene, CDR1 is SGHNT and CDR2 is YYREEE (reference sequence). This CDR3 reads CASSLRTGQGNSPLHF. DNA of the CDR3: TGTGCCAGCAGCCTCAGGACGGGGCAGGGGAATTCACCCCTCCACTTT.

This CDR3 is CASSSREGLGGEQYF. As DNA, the CDR3 is TGTGCCAGCAGCTCCAGGGAGGGCCTGGGGGGAGAGCAGTACTTC. The genes are TRBV7-2 and TRBJ2-7, with 7 bases matching TRBD2. Germline values: CDR1 SGHTA, CDR2 FQGNSA. V was pared by 4 bases and J by 7 bases, with 13 bases of the junction left unmatched. CDR3 length equals 15 residues.

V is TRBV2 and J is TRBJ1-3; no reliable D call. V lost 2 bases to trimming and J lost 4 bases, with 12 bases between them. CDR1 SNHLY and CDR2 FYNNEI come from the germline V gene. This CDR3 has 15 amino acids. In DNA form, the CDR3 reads TGTGCCAGCAGTGAAAGGCGGGTCGCGGGAAACACCATATATTTT. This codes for CASSERRVAGNTIYF.

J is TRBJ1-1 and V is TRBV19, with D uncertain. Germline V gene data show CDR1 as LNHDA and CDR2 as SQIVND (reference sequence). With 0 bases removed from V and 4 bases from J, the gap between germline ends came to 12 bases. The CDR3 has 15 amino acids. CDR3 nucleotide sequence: TGTGCCAGTAGTATAGACCGGGTTATTGGCACTGAAGCTTTCTTT. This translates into CASSIDRVIGTEAFF.

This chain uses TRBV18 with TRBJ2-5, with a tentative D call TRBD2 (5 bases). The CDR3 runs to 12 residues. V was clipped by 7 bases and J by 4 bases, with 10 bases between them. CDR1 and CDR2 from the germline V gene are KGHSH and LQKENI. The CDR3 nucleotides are TGTGCCAGCTATACACGGGGAGAGACCCAGTACTTC. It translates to CASYTRGETQYF.